This T cell receptor (beta chain) derives from a study of cytomegalovirus exposure and HLA in healthy donors. This clone came up a few times. Its matching antigen is unknown. Study-level results: Because they were indistinguishable, some V segments, including TRBV6-2 and TRBV6-3, were excluded.

Trimming removed 3 bases at V and 9 bases at J, with 17 bases between. CDR1 is SGHVS and CDR2 is FQNEAQ in the germline V gene. The CDR3 covers 15 residues. The PCR employed 60 Vbeta primers together with 13 Jbeta primers. TCRdb keeps only in-frame clones here, not all; method: immunoSEQ multiplex PCR. The repertoire holds about 140,000 clones, roughly three fifths seen once, with 2% to 2.5% in the top ten. This chain joins TRBV7-8 and TRBJ2-2, with a weak D call TRBD2 (5 bases). This clonotype was obtained from a middle-aged woman in good health and CMV-seronegative. Sequencing used PBMCs. The CDR3 here is CASSFYNLARRELFF. As DNA, the CDR3 is TGTGCCAGCAGCTTCTACAATCTAGCCCGCAGGGAGCTGTTTTTT.